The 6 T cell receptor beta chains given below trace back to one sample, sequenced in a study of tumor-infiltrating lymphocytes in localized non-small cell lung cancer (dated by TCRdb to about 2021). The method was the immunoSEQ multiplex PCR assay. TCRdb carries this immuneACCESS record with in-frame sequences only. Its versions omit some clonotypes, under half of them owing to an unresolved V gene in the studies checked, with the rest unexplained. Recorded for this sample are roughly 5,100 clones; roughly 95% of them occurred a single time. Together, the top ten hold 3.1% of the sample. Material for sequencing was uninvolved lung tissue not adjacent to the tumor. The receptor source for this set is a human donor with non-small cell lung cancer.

The CDR3 DNA reads TGTGCCAGCAGTTGGACTAGCCCCACAGATACGCAGTATTTT. Translation gives CASSWTSPTDTQYF. V gene TRBV5-4 combines with J gene TRBJ2-3; 8 nucleotides line up with TRBD2. This CDR3 spans 14 amino acids. After removal of 5 bases from V and 2 bases from J, the junction contained 4 bases not matched to a gene. In germline, CDR1 is SGHNT, CDR2 YYREEE (reference sequence). The variable domain in full, completed from reference TRBV5-4 and TRBJ2-3, reads ETGVTQSPTHLIKTRGQQVTLRCSSQSGHNTVSWYQQALGQGPQFIFQYYREEENGRGNFPPRFSGLQFPNYSSELNVNALELDDSALYLCASSWTSPTDTQYFGPGTRLTVL.

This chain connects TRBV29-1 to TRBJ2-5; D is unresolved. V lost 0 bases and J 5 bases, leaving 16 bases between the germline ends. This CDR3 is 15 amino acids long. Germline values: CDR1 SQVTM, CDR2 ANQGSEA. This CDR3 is CSVEDLGLGEETQYF. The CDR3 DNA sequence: TGCAGCGTTGAAGATCTAGGGTTGGGCGAGGAGACCCAGTACTTC. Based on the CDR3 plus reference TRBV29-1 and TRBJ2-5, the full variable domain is SAVISQKPSRDICQRGTSLTIQCQVDSQVTMMFWYRQQPGQSLTLIATANQGSEATYESGFVIDKFPISRPNLTFSTLTVSNMSPEDSSIYLCSVEDLGLGEETQYFGPGTRLLVL.

CDR3 protein: CASSMDSEYSPLHF. DNA of the CDR3: TGTGCCAGTAGTATGGACAGCGAATATTCACCCCTCCACTTT. The rearrangement uses TRBV19 and TRBJ1-6; a possible D gene is TRBD1 (6 bases). Looked up from germline, CDR1 is LNHDA and CDR2 is SQIVND (reference sequence). The CDR3 extends over 14 amino acids. The V end lost 3 bases, the J end lost 8 bases, and 11 bases lay between the germline ends.

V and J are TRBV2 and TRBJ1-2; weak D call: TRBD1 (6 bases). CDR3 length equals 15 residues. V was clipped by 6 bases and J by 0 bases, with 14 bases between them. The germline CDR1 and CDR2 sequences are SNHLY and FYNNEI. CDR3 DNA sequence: TGTGCCAGCAGGACCGCAGGGGCCGCTAACTATGGCTACACCTTC. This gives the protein CASRTAGAANYGYTF.

The CDR3 reads CASRDRPHGAEQYF. CDR3 DNA: TGTGCCAGCAGGGACAGGCCCCATGGGGCCGAGCAGTACTTC. The chain carries TRBV6-6 and TRBJ2-7; 7 bases are a match to TRBD1. This CDR3 region has 14 residues. V was pared by 6 bases and J by 6 bases, with 11 bases of the junction left unmatched. The germline V gene has CDR1 MNHNY and CDR2 SVGAGI (reference sequence).

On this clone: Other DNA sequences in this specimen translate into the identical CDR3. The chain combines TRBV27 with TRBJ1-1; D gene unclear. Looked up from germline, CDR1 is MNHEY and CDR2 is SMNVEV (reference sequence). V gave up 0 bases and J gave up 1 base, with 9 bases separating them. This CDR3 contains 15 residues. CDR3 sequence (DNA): TGTGCCAGCAGTTTATCTCGCACCGCGAACACTGAAGCTTTCTTT. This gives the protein CASSLSRTANTEAFF.